The clone carrying this T cell receptor beta chain was counted only a few times. Its antigen is currently unknown. The assay, immunoSEQ v3.0, was run at survey level. Sequencing aimed to cover about 35,000-50,000 T-cell genomes per sample. Assay used: immunoSEQ multiplex PCR; TCRdb lists only in-frame clones, some missing. Of some 17,000 clones listed, about 85% are singletons. The sample comes from a study of long-term antiretroviral therapy in people with HIV. The study, taken as a whole, reports: Information on adherence to ART, viral resistance or therapy changes was unavailable.

The TCR was taken from a man aged 25 to 40 with HIV. The specimen comprised unsorted PBMCs, sampled roughly 1.3 years before starting antiretroviral therapy.

The CDR3, as DNA: TGTGCCAGCAGCTTCCCGAGGGAGGGACAGGGACACTATGGCTACACCTTC. This gives the protein CASSFPREGQGHYGYTF. The genes are TRBV7-9 and TRBJ1-2; 9 positions match TRBD1. V trimming: 3 bases; J trimming: 3 bases; junction bases outside the gene matches: 11. The germline CDR1 and CDR2 sequences are SEHNR and FQNEAQ (reference sequence). The CDR3 length is 17 residues.